These T cell receptor beta chains were read from a single sample in a study of T cells after yellow fever vaccination. Each CDR3 protein is one row after TCRdb ran MiXCR on the 5' RACE reads. The sample has just over 300,000 distinct CDR3 sequences, roughly 4% seen once. Sequenced material: PBMCs, taken on the day of the yellow fever booster vaccination. The source of these receptors is a man aged 18 to 30 who received the YFV17D yellow fever vaccine. The CDR3 runs from the conserved cysteine through the conserved F or W. D genes are given only for firm matches. Clone size appears in some rows only: once, few, many, or a class for an expanded clone.

J gene: TRBJ1-1; D gene: .; V gene: TRBV28; clone size: .; CDR3 DNA: TGTGCCAGCAGTCTCCAAACTGGAGGGTCCACTGAAGCTTTCTTT; CDR3 protein: CASSLQTGGSTEAFF
J gene: TRBJ2-5; D gene: .; V gene: TRBV7-2; clone size: many; CDR3 DNA: TGTGCCAGCAGCTTGGAAGTTGCGGAGACCCAGTACTTC; CDR3 protein: CASSLEVAETQYF
J gene: TRBJ2-6; D gene: .; V gene: TRBV11-3; clone size: few; CDR3 DNA: TGTGCCAGCAGCTTCTGGATGTCAGCCTCTGGGGCCAACGTCCTGACTTTC; CDR3 protein: CASSFWMSASGANVLTF
J gene: TRBJ1-5; D gene: .; V gene: TRBV20-1; clone size: .; CDR3 DNA: TGCAGTGCTAGAGGCCGGGGGAGGGGATATAGCAATCAGCCCCAGCATTTT; CDR3 protein: CSARGRGRGYSNQPQHF
J gene: TRBJ2-3; D gene: .; V gene: TRBV4-3; clone size: many; CDR3 DNA: TGCGCCAGCAGCCTCCAAGTAGGGGGGCCCAACACAGATACGCAGTATTTT; CDR3 protein: CASSLQVGGPNTDTQYF
J gene: TRBJ2-1; D gene: .; V gene: TRBV5-1; clone size: many; CDR3 DNA: TGCGCCAGCAGCACGGGGACGGCCTCCTACAATGAGCAGTTCTTC; CDR3 protein: CASSTGTASYNEQFF
J gene: TRBJ2-1; D gene: TRBD2; V gene: TRBV6-1; clone size: few; CDR3 DNA: TGTGCCAGCAGTGAACCCTTGATAGCGGGGGCCCGTTACAATGAGCAGTTCTTC; CDR3 protein: CASSEPLIAGARYNEQFF
J gene: TRBJ2-7; D gene: TRBD2; V gene: TRBV27; clone size: many; CDR3 DNA: TGTGCCAGCAGTCCCCATAGCGGGGCAATCTACGAGCAGTACTTC; CDR3 protein: CASSPHSGAIYEQYF
J gene: TRBJ1-4; D gene: .; V gene: TRBV7-2; clone size: many; CDR3 DNA: TGTGCCAGCAGCCTCAGGGGAAGTTGGGATGAAAAACTGTTTTTT; CDR3 protein: CASSLRGSWDEKLFF
J gene: TRBJ2-7; D gene: TRBD1; V gene: TRBV6-5; clone size: many; CDR3 DNA: TGTGCCAGCAGTACCGCGGACAGGGGGGGCTCCTACGAGCAGTACTTC; CDR3 protein: CASSTADRGGSYEQYF
J gene: TRBJ1-1; D gene: TRBD1; V gene: TRBV7-9; clone size: many; CDR3 DNA: TGTGCCAGCAGCTACAGGGGTGAGAACACTGAAGCTTTCTTT; CDR3 protein: CASSYRGENTEAFF
J gene: TRBJ2-3; D gene: .; V gene: TRBV30; clone size: few; CDR3 DNA: TGTGCCTGGAGGGCAGGCCAAGGCACAGATACGCAGTATTTT; CDR3 protein: CAWRAGQGTDTQYF
J gene: TRBJ2-1; D gene: .; V gene: TRBV23-1; clone size: .; CDR3 DNA: TGCGCCAGCAGTCAATCAATGGGTCTAAGGGCCTACAATGAGCAGTTCTTC; CDR3 protein: CASSQSMGLRAYNEQFF
J gene: TRBJ2-1; D gene: .; V gene: TRBV7-2; clone size: few; CDR3 DNA: TGTGCCAGCAGCCCTTCGAGCTCAAACAATGAGCAGTTCTTC; CDR3 protein: CASSPSSSNNEQFF
J gene: TRBJ2-7; D gene: TRBD1; V gene: TRBV20-1; clone size: .; CDR3 DNA: TGCAGTGCTGTTAGACGGGACAGGGGCTACGAGCAGTACTTC; CDR3 protein: CSAVRRDRGYEQYF
J gene: TRBJ2-5; D gene: .; V gene: TRBV10-3; clone size: many; CDR3 DNA: TGTGCCATCAGTGAAGTCAAATCGGGAGAGACCCAGTACTTC; CDR3 protein: CAISEVKSGETQYF
J gene: TRBJ2-7; D gene: TRBD1; V gene: TRBV4-1; clone size: many; CDR3 DNA: TGCGCCAGCAGCCAGCGTGGGACAGAGACAGGCGAGCAGTACTTC; CDR3 protein: CASSQRGTETGEQYF
J gene: TRBJ2-5; D gene: .; V gene: TRBV18; clone size: many; CDR3 DNA: TGTGCCAGCTCACCAACAGGGAAGGAGACCCAGTACTTC; CDR3 protein: CASSPTGKETQYF
J gene: TRBJ1-2; D gene: .; V gene: TRBV5-1; clone size: .; CDR3 DNA: TGCGCCAGCAGCTCCTACCGATCCCCCAAAGGCTACACCTTC; CDR3 protein: CASSSYRSPKGYTF
J gene: TRBJ1-2; D gene: .; V gene: TRBV7-6; clone size: .; CDR3 DNA: TGTGCCAGCAGCTCGATTAAGTCGTCCCCAGCTAACTATGGCTACACCTTC; CDR3 protein: CASSSIKSSPANYGYTF
J gene: TRBJ2-7; D gene: TRBD1; V gene: TRBV11-2; clone size: .; CDR3 DNA: TGTGCCAGCAGGAAGCCCGGGACAGGAACCTACGAGCAGTACTTC; CDR3 protein: CASRKPGTGTYEQYF
J gene: TRBJ2-3; D gene: .; V gene: TRBV7-9; clone size: .; CDR3 DNA: TGTGCCAGCAGCTTTAGGGGCAGCGGCACAGATACGCAGTATTTT; CDR3 protein: CASSFRGSGTDTQYF
J gene: TRBJ2-3; D gene: .; V gene: TRBV10-3; clone size: .; CDR3 DNA: TGTGCCATCAGTGAGCCTCGTACAGGGAAAATTAGCACAGATACGCAGTATTTT; CDR3 protein: CAISEPRTGKISTDTQYF
J gene: TRBJ2-1; D gene: .; V gene: TRBV7-2; clone size: .; CDR3 DNA: TGTGCCAGCAGCGTAGACCGAGGACGGCAGTTCTTC; CDR3 protein: CASSVDRGRQFF
J gene: TRBJ1-2; D gene: .; V gene: TRBV5-1; clone size: many; CDR3 DNA: TGCGCCAGCAGCATCAGGGGTTCTGTGTCTACCGATGATGGCTACACCTTC; CDR3 protein: CASSIRGSVSTDDGYTF
J gene: TRBJ1-4; D gene: .; V gene: TRBV5-4; clone size: many; CDR3 DNA: TGTGCCGGGGCCACAGGAGATAATGAAAAACTGTTTTTT; CDR3 protein: CAGATGDNEKLFF
J gene: TRBJ2-6; D gene: .; V gene: TRBV4-3; clone size: few; CDR3 DNA: TGCGCCAGCAGCCAATTAACAGGGTCTGGGGCCAACGTCCTGACTTTC; CDR3 protein: CASSQLTGSGANVLTF
J gene: TRBJ2-6; D gene: .; V gene: TRBV6-4; clone size: many; CDR3 DNA: TGTGCCAGCAGTCAAAACTCTGGGGCCAACGTCCTGACTTTC; CDR3 protein: CASSQNSGANVLTF
J gene: TRBJ2-1; D gene: .; V gene: TRBV24-1; clone size: few; CDR3 DNA: TGTGCCACCAGTGAAACAGGGTTGCATGAGCAGTTCTTC; CDR3 protein: CATSETGLHEQFF
J gene: TRBJ2-6; D gene: TRBD1; V gene: TRBV19; clone size: .; CDR3 DNA: TGTGCCAGTAGTAGGGACAGGTATGGGGCCAACGTCCTGACTTTC; CDR3 protein: CASSRDRYGANVLTF
J gene: TRBJ1-1; D gene: TRBD1; V gene: TRBV10-3; clone size: .; CDR3 DNA: TGTGCCATCAGTACTCTGCAGGGGGTTTTGGGGACTGAAGCTTTCTTT; CDR3 protein: CAISTLQGVLGTEAFF
J gene: TRBJ1-2; D gene: .; V gene: TRBV5-1; clone size: few; CDR3 DNA: TGCGCCAGCAGCTTAGGACACTCAGAGGACTATGGCTACACCTTC; CDR3 protein: CASSLGHSEDYGYTF
J gene: TRBJ1-3; D gene: .; V gene: TRBV9; clone size: few; CDR3 DNA: TGTGCCAGCAGCTCCCTTGATGCGGGAAACACCATATATTTT; CDR3 protein: CASSSLDAGNTIYF
J gene: TRBJ2-2; D gene: .; V gene: TRBV5-5; clone size: many; CDR3 DNA: TGTGCCAGCAGCTTTCCGGTTTACACCGGGGAGCTGTTTTTT; CDR3 protein: CASSFPVYTGELFF
J gene: TRBJ2-7; D gene: .; V gene: TRBV5-1; clone size: .; CDR3 DNA: TGCGCCAGCAGCTCCACAGTGAACTCCTACGAGCAGTACTTC; CDR3 protein: CASSSTVNSYEQYF
J gene: TRBJ2-1; D gene: TRBD1; V gene: TRBV3-1; clone size: few; CDR3 DNA: TGTGCCAGCAGCCCCGGGGACAGCCACAATGAGCAGTTCTTC; CDR3 protein: CASSPGDSHNEQFF
J gene: TRBJ1-1; D gene: TRBD1; V gene: TRBV12-5; clone size: many; CDR3 DNA: TGTGCTAGTGGTCGACCCCAGGGGGCCCTGGGGACTGAAGCTTTCTTT; CDR3 protein: CASGRPQGALGTEAFF
J gene: TRBJ1-1; D gene: .; V gene: TRBV5-6; clone size: many; CDR3 DNA: TGTGCCAGCAGCTTGGGAGGTTGGGCTGAAGCTTTCTTT; CDR3 protein: CASSLGGWAEAFF
J gene: TRBJ2-7; D gene: .; V gene: TRBV7-9; clone size: many; CDR3 DNA: TGTGCCAGCAGCTTAGCCGGGGGGCTGGGCGAGCAGTACTTC; CDR3 protein: CASSLAGGLGEQYF
J gene: TRBJ1-1; D gene: .; V gene: TRBV7-8; clone size: few; CDR3 DNA: TGTGCCAGCAGCTTAGGGGGACGGGAGAACACTGAAGCTTTCTTT; CDR3 protein: CASSLGGRENTEAFF
J gene: TRBJ2-7; D gene: .; V gene: TRBV9; clone size: many; CDR3 DNA: TGTGCCAGCAGCGTAGCGGCAGTCAGCTCCTACGAGCAGTACTTC; CDR3 protein: CASSVAAVSSYEQYF
J gene: TRBJ2-1; D gene: TRBD2; V gene: TRBV10-3; clone size: many; CDR3 DNA: TGTGCCATCAGGGGACTAGCGACCTACAATGAGCAGTTCTTC; CDR3 protein: CAIRGLATYNEQFF
J gene: TRBJ2-2; D gene: TRBD2; V gene: TRBV27; clone size: few; CDR3 DNA: TGTGCCAGCAGTTTCTTCACTAGCGGGGGGGCCGGGGAGCTGTTTTTT; CDR3 protein: CASSFFTSGGAGELFF
J gene: TRBJ2-1; D gene: TRBD2; V gene: TRBV7-8; clone size: few; CDR3 DNA: TGTGCCAGCAGCTTAGGTCGGGGGGTCGCTGAGCAGTTCTTC; CDR3 protein: CASSLGRGVAEQFF
J gene: TRBJ1-4; D gene: .; V gene: TRBV6-5; clone size: many; CDR3 DNA: TGTGCCAGCAGTTCTCCCAGGGGTGAAGGAGAAAAACTGTTTTTT; CDR3 protein: CASSSPRGEGEKLFF